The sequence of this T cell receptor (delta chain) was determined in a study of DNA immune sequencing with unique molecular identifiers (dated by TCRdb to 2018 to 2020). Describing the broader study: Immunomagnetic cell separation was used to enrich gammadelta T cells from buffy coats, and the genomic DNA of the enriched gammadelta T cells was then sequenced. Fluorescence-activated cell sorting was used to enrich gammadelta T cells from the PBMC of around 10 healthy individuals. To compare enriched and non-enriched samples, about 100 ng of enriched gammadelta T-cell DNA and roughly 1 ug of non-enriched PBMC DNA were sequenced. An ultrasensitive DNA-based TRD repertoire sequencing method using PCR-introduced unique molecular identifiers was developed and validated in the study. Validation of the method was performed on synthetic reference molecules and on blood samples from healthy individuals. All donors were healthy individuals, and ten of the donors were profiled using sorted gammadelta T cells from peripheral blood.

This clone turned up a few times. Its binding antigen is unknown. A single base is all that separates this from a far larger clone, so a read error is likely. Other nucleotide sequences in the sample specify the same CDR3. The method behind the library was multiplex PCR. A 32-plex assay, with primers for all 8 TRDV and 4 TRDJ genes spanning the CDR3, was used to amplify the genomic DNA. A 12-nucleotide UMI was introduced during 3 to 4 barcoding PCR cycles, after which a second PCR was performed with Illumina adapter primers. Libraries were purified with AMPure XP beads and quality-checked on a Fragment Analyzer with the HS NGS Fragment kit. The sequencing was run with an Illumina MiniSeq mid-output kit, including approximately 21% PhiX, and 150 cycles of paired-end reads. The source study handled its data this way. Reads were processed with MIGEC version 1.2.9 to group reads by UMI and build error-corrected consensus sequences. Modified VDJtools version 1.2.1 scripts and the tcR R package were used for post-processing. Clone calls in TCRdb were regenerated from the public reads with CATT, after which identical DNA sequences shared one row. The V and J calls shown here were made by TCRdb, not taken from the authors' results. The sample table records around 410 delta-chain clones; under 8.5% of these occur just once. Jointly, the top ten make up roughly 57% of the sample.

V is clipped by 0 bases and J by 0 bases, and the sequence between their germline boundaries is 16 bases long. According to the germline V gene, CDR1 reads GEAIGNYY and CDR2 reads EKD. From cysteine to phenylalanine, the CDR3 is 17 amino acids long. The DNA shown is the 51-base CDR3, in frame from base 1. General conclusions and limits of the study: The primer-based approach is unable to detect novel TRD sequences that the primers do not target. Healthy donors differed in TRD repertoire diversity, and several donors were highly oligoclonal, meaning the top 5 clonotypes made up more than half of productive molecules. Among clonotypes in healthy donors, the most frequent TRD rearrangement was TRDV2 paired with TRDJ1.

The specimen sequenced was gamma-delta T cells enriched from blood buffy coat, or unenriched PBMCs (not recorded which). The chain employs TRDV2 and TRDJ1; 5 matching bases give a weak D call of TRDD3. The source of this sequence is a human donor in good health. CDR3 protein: CACDTLTGGHDTDKLIF. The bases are TGTGCCTGTGACACCTTAACTGGAGGGCATGACACCGATAAACTCATCTTT.